Listed below are T cell receptor beta chains from one sample, sequenced in a study of T-cell reconstitution after alpha-beta-depleted transplantation in children. TCRdb passed the PCR reads through MiXCR, listing each CDR3 protein once. The data show 350,000 to 500,000 distinct CDR3 sequences, with over 40% seen just once and under 30% held by the top ten. The sequenced sample was PBMCs, obtained before TCRalphabeta/CD19-depleted stem cell transplant. The receptors come from a girl aged 2-10 years with aplastic anemia, due to receive a stem cell transplant. Both conserved end residues are part of each CDR3. The D gene is left open where the match is weak. Size values are once, few and many counts, or a class for expanded clones, and some rows have none.

d_gene,abundance,v_gene,j_gene,CDR3aa,CDR3nt
-,many,TRBV12-3/TRBV12-4,TRBJ1-1,CASSLAPTEAFF,TGTGCCAGCAGTTTAGCCCCGACTGAAGCTTTCTTT
-,many,TRBV7-2,TRBJ1-2,CASSLDSGRGYTF,TGTGCCAGCAGCTTAGACAGCGGGCGAGGCTACACCTTC
-,once,TRBV7-9,TRBJ2-1,CASSGAQGKDNEQFF,TGTGCCAGCAGCGGGGCACAGGGCAAGGACAATGAGCAGTTCTTC
TRBD1,many,TRBV5-1,TRBJ2-2,CASSSRDRGLATGELFF,TGCGCCAGCAGCTCCCGGGACAGGGGGCTGGCCACCGGGGAGCTGTTTTTT
TRBD2,-,TRBV3-1,TRBJ2-1,CASSLKVGLAGVEGSYNEQFF,TGTGCCAGCAGCCTCAAGGTGGGACTAGCGGGAGTCGAGGGTTCCTACAATGAGCAGTTCTTC
-,many,TRBV12-3/TRBV12-4,TRBJ1-1,CASSLGLHTEAFF,TGTGCCAGCAGTTTAGGTTTGCATACTGAAGCTTTCTTT
-,many,TRBV6-5,TRBJ1-6,CASSSTVANSPLHF,TGTGCCAGCAGTTCCACTGTGGCGAATTCACCCCTCCACTTT
-,many,TRBV7-9,TRBJ2-3,CASSSRGDTQYF,TGTGCCAGCAGCTCCAGGGGAGATACGCAGTATTTT
-,-,TRBV20-1,TRBJ1-2,CSASISGYGYTF,TGCAGTGCGTCCATTTCGGGATATGGCTACACCTTC
-,-,TRBV7-6,TRBJ2-1,CASSSNYNEQFF,TGTGCCAGCAGCTCCAACTACAATGAGCAGTTCTTC
-,few,TRBV20-1,TRBJ1-2,CSARTTAAGGNGYTF,TGCAGTGCTAGGACGACGGCCGCGGGGGGCAATGGCTACACCTTC
TRBD1,-,TRBV7-9,TRBJ1-5,CASSRIGQGSQPQHF,TGTGCCAGCAGCCGTATAGGACAGGGAAGCCAGCCCCAGCATTTT
-,few,TRBV6-5,TRBJ2-6,CASISKSSGANVLTF,TGTGCCAGCATTTCTAAAAGCTCTGGGGCCAACGTCCTGACTTTC
TRBD2,few,TRBV6-6,TRBJ2-2,CAGLAVNTGELFF,TGTGCCGGCCTAGCGGTTAACACCGGGGAGCTGTTTTTT
TRBD2,-,TRBV6-5,TRBJ2-7,CASSYSGLAGGHYEQYF,TGTGCCAGCAGTTACTCGGGACTAGCGGGGGGACACTACGAGCAGTACTTC
TRBD2,-,TRBV6-1,TRBJ2-3,CASTTAGGGPDTQYF,TGTGCCAGCACCACAGCGGGGGGAGGCCCAGATACGCAGTATTTT
-,-,TRBV5-6,TRBJ2-3,CASSSQGYTQYF,TGTGCCAGCAGCTCGCAGGGATATACGCAGTATTTT
TRBD2,-,TRBV4-1,TRBJ2-3,CASSQSQSLAGNTQYF,TGCGCCAGCAGCCAATCCCAGTCTCTAGCGGGGAACACGCAGTATTTT
-,few,TRBV20-1,TRBJ2-1,CSAPNKLASYNEQFF,TGCAGTGCCCCCAACAAATTGGCATCCTACAATGAGCAGTTCTTC
-,many,TRBV6-1,TRBJ2-7,CASSENRLYEQYF,TGTGCCAGCAGTGAAAACAGGCTGTACGAGCAGTACTTC
TRBD2,many,TRBV7-9,TRBJ2-5,CASRDKAGETQYF,TGTGCCAGCAGAGATAAAGCGGGGGAGACCCAGTACTTC
TRBD1,many,TRBV5-1,TRBJ2-7,CASSLDGTARYEQYF,TGCGCCAGCAGCTTGGATGGGACAGCTCGCTACGAGCAGTACTTC
-,-,TRBV6-5,TRBJ1-3,CASSYSSVSGNTIYF,TGTGCCAGCAGTTACTCATCCGTCTCTGGAAACACTATATATTTT
-,-,TRBV5-1,TRBJ2-2,CASSLESELFF,TGCGCCAGCAGCTTGGAGTCGGAGCTGTTTTTT
-,-,TRBV5-6,TRBJ1-5,CASSFRRTSNQPQHF,TGTGCCAGCAGCTTTCGGCGGACTAGCAATCAGCCCCAGCATTTT
-,-,TRBV5-1,TRBJ2-7,CASSLVSVANEQYF,TGCGCCAGCAGCTTGGTTTCTGTAGCCAACGAGCAGTACTTC
-,-,TRBV10-3,TRBJ2-7,CAISEGPTKSYEQYF,TGTGCCATCAGTGAGGGACCGACGAAGTCCTACGAGCAGTACTTC
TRBD2,few,TRBV20-1,TRBJ2-7,CSASETSGIYEQYF,TGCAGTGCTAGTGAGACTAGCGGGATCTACGAGCAGTACTTC
TRBD2,few,TRBV29-1,TRBJ2-7,CSGGLAAGEQYF,TGCAGCGGTGGACTAGCTGCAGGAGAGCAGTACTTC
-,-,TRBV4-3,TRBJ2-2,CASSQTRGELFF,TGCGCCAGCAGCCAGACCCGGGGGGAGCTGTTTTTT
-,-,TRBV4-2,TRBJ2-2,CASNQDPADTGELFF,TGTGCCAGCAACCAAGACCCGGCGGATACCGGGGAGCTGTTTTTT
TRBD2,-,TRBV3-1,TRBJ2-1,CASSLRDYHYNEQFF,TGTGCCAGCAGCCTCCGGGACTACCACTACAATGAGCAGTTCTTC
-,-,TRBV29-1,TRBJ2-1,CSVATIGPNEQFF,TGCAGCGTTGCGACCATAGGGCCAAATGAGCAGTTCTTC
-,once,TRBV20-1,TRBJ2-7,CSATGTYSYEQYF,TGCAGTGCAACCGGGACGTACAGCTACGAGCAGTACTTC
-,-,TRBV5-6,TRBJ2-3,CASSLRGTSDTQYF,TGTGCCAGCAGCTTGCGCGGGACGTCAGATACGCAGTATTTT
-,-,TRBV19,TRBJ2-3,CASSKRGRTDTQYF,TGTGCCAGTAGTAAACGGGGACGCACAGATACGCAGTATTTT
TRBD2,many,TRBV7-2,TRBJ2-3,CASSRTSGSTDTQYF,TGTGCCAGCAGCCGGACTAGCGGGAGCACAGATACGCAGTATTTT
-,few,TRBV7-9,TRBJ2-1,CASSLLSGTYNEQFF,TGTGCCAGCAGCTTACTTTCAGGGACTTACAATGAGCAGTTCTTC
TRBD2,-,TRBV9,TRBJ2-1,CASSVGLAGVGEQFF,TGTGCCAGCAGCGTCGGACTAGCGGGAGTTGGAGAGCAGTTCTTC
-,-,TRBV18,TRBJ2-2,CASSPNGRATNTGELFF,TGTGCCAGCTCACCAAATGGCAGGGCGACGAACACCGGGGAGCTGTTTTTT
TRBD2,-,TRBV12-3/TRBV12-4,TRBJ2-5,CASTPSGGDGETQYF,TGTGCCAGCACCCCAAGCGGGGGGGATGGAGAGACCCAGTACTTC
TRBD2,-,TRBV20-1,TRBJ2-7,CSACDFREGSYEQYF,TGCAGTGCTTGTGACTTCAGGGAGGGCTCCTACGAGCAGTACTTC
TRBD2,-,TRBV20-1,TRBJ2-3,CSASKAGGSNTQYF,TGCAGTGCTTCCAAGGCGGGGGGATCGAATACGCAGTATTTT
-,-,TRBV6-1,TRBJ2-1,CASSEDQLREQFF,TGTGCCAGCAGTGAAGATCAGCTAAGGGAGCAGTTCTTC
-,-,TRBV6-1,TRBJ2-7,CASSPSTTFAYEQYF,TGTGCCAGCAGCCCCTCGACTACCTTCGCCTACGAGCAGTACTTC
-,-,TRBV7-2,TRBJ2-1,CASSLSQRGAVNEQFF,TGTGCCAGCAGCTTATCGCAGAGGGGGGCCGTCAATGAGCAGTTCTTC
-,-,TRBV6-1,TRBJ1-5,CASSPRGGWGEPQHF,TGTGCCAGCAGTCCTCGGGGAGGTTGGGGCGAGCCCCAGCATTTT
-,-,TRBV6-5,TRBJ2-7,CASSYDSYEQYF,TGTGCCAGCAGTTATGACTCCTACGAGCAGTACTTC
-,-,TRBV4-3,TRBJ1-1,CASSQEIQGSEAFF,TGCGCCAGCAGCCAAGAGATACAAGGTAGTGAAGCTTTCTTT
TRBD2,-,TRBV5-1,TRBJ2-2,CASSSTSGSITGELFF,TGCGCCAGCAGCTCGACTAGCGGGAGTATTACCGGGGAGCTGTTTTTT
TRBD1,-,TRBV29-1,TRBJ1-2,CSFRDRAYGYTF,TGCAGCTTCCGGGACAGGGCCTATGGCTACACCTTC